Detailed here is one TCR beta chain. Antigen: not known. Germline V gene lookup returns CDR1 SGHVS and CDR2 FQNEAQ. Unmatched junction bases numbered 12, after V lost 5 bases and J lost 4 bases. The length of the CDR3 is 16 residues. The data were obtained in a study of shared clonotypes between healthy human individuals. Findings and caveats of the study: The study drew on few donors, limiting represented genetic and exposure-history diversity.

Profiling relied on immunoSEQ multiplex PCR, and the TCRdb table lists in-frame clones only, not all of them. The data hold 2 million to 3 million clones, with approximately 94% observed a single time. V is TRBV7-8 and J is TRBJ2-5; TRBD1 aligns across 8 bases. Sequenced: naive CD4+ T cells from PBMCs. Described subset: CD45RA+ positively selected. This sequence was found in a man aged 18 to 35 in good health. Some clones in this sample may be carry-over from other donors' samples. CDR3 DNA sequence: TGTGCCAGCAGCCCTACGACAGGGGAGGTTGGAGAGACCCAGTACTTC. It encodes CASSPTTGEVGETQYF.